This record covers a single T cell receptor beta chain. Its antigen is as yet unknown. The data belong to a study of regulatory dendritic cells for organ transplantation. TCRdb's table, derived via immunoSEQ multiplex PCR, lists solely in-frame clones and lacks some. The sample consists of about 21,000 clones, approximately 85% of them appearing once. The CDR3 covers 14 residues. Germline V gene data show CDR1 as ENHRY and CDR2 as SYGVKD. The ends lost 4 bases at V and 2 bases at J; junction bases unmatched: 4. Sorted subsets were CFSE-labeled and cultured four to six days with allogeneic dendritic cells.

This TCR came from a human donor in good health. The sample consisted of naive CD4+ T cells from blood cultured with dendritic cells. Subset here: CD45RA+ naive T cells. V and J are TRBV10-3 and TRBJ2-7; the match to TRBD2 covers 8 bases. The CDR3 DNA reads TGTGCCATCAGTGCCAGCGGGGGAGCCTACGAGCAGTACTTC. This encodes CAISASGGAYEQYF.